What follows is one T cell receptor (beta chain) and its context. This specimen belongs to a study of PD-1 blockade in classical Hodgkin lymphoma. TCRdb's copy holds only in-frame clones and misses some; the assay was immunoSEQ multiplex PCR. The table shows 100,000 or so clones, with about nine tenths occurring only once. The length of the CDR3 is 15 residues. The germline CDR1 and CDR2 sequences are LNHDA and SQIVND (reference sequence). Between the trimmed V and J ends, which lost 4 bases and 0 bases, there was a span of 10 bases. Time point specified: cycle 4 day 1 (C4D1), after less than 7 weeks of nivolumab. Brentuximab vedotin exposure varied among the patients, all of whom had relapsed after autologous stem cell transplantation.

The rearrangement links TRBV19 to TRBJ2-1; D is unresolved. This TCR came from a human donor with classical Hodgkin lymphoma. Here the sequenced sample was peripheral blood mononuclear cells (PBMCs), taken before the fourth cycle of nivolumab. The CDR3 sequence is CASSTRTSSYNEQFF. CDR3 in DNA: TGTGCCAGTAGTACCAGGACGAGCTCCTACAATGAGCAGTTCTTC.